A single T cell receptor (beta chain) is shown here with its context. The target antigen is unknown. Clones were read by immunoSEQ multiplex PCR, and TCRdb kept only the in-frame ones, dropping some. The data hold about 21,000 clones, with about 88% observed a single time. This sample was taken from a study of OX40 agonist ivuxolimab in advanced cancers. Findings of the study overall: The study observed clonal expansion of CD4+ and CD8+ blood T cells by week 6 at 0.1 to 3.0 mg/kg.

CDR1 MNHEY and CDR2 SMNVEV come from the germline V gene (reference sequence). The CDR3 runs 13 residues. The V gene lost 4 bases and the J gene lost 3 bases, with 9 bases spanning the gap. Baseline, cycle 4 day 1, and cycle 7 day 1 were the blood sampling points. The chain has TRBV27 and TRBJ1-2; D ambiguous. The material sequenced was CD4+ or CD8+ T cells sorted from blood, taken in a trial of the OX40 agonist ivuxolimab. The source of this sequence is an adult with an advanced solid tumor such as melanoma, head and neck, liver or kidney cancer. This CDR3 is CASSSAYYYGYTF. The CDR3 DNA reads as TGTGCCAGCAGTTCCGCCTACTACTATGGCTACACCTTC.